This T cell receptor (beta chain) derives from a study of cytomegalovirus exposure and HLA in healthy donors. The CDR3 covers 14 residues. In germline, CDR1 is MNHEY, CDR2 SVGAGI. V dropped 2 bases and J dropped 7; count of bases not matched to a gene: 2. The PCR used 60 Vbeta and 13 Jbeta primers. Only in-frame clones appear in the TCRdb table, and some are missing; sequencing was by immunoSEQ multiplex PCR. The sample has 200,000 or so clones; 80% to 85% are singletons. This clone was picked up one time. The antigen is not known. General study findings and limits: A previous analysis found most TCR beta V segments productive roughly 87% or roughly 30% of the time. With high specificity and sensitivity, the classifier reportedly diagnosed cytomegalovirus status. Association with HLA alleles at 0.05 false discovery rate was found for 16,951 TCR beta sequences in a later analysis.

Source material: PBMCs. This receptor was obtained from a boy between 10 and 17 years old in good health and CMV-seronegative. This chain connects TRBV6-5 to TRBJ1-5; 10 nucleotides agree with TRBD1. CDR3 sequence: CASSYGTGDQPQHF. The DNA for the CDR3 is TGTGCCAGCAGTTACGGGACAGGGGACCAGCCCCAGCATTTT.